This TCR beta chain was identified in a study of CD8+ T cells in alopecia areata. At the level of the study: Patients received oral tofacitinib, 5 to 10 mg twice daily, for moderate-to-severe alopecia areata. Tofacitinib administration persisted for 6 to 18 months, succeeded by 6 months off drug. The authors scored treated patients' severity by affected scalp percentage.

Following RNA extraction, reverse transcription yielded cDNA that acted as the sequencing template. Repertoires were generated with immunoSEQ multiplex PCR, while TCRdb's copy carries only in-frame clones and drops some. The top ten clones hold around 25% of a sample with about 110,000 clones, roughly 84% of them seen once. The treatment: oral pan-JAK inhibitor, 5-10 mg twice daily. As to this clone: What it binds is unknown.

The CDR3 is 13 amino acids. V was trimmed by 4 bases and J by 4 bases, leaving 12 bases between them. Germline assignment: CDR1 SGDLS and CDR2 YYNGEE. Study results and limitations: Normal scalp showed lower clonality than lesional scalp, especially alopecia totalis/universalis.

This receptor was obtained from a human donor with alopecia areata. J is TRBJ2-7 and V is TRBV9; D is undetermined. The sequencing here drew on CD8+ T cells sorted from blood, taken at week 24, from a patient treated with tofacitinib. CDR3 sequence (DNA): TGTGCCAGCAGCCCGACGAACGAATACGAGCAGTACTTC. This codes for CASSPTNEYEQYF.